The clone carrying this T cell receptor (beta chain) has only a few counts. The antigen is unknown. The data were obtained in a study of blood T cells in healthy people across ages. Findings and caveats of the study: Roughly linear declines in TCR beta diversity per million T cells occurred with age.

Germline V gene lookup returns CDR1 MGHDK and CDR2 SYGVNS. The CDR3 is 13 amino acids. V dropped 0 bases and J dropped 8 bases, with 5 bases sitting between them. The people who gave samples were healthy Caucasians from Russia, aged about 6 to 100. PBMCs, at least 7 million per sample, were isolated. Combining a sample-barcoded 5' primer with a J-beta primer mix, a second PCR ran for about 7 to 11 cycles. Every cDNA molecule bore a tag from a template-switch adaptor containing 12 random nucleotides. TCRdb reanalysed the 5' RACE reads using MiXCR and keeps one entry per CDR3 protein. The sample lists fewer than 900,000 distinct CDR3 sequences, under 40% seen once, with around 13% in the top ten.

The chain recombines TRBV25-1 with TRBJ1-6, with D unresolved. The receptor was derived from a man aged 18 to 30 in good health. The sequencing input was blood. The CDR3 protein is CASSEYLHSPLHF. The DNA for the CDR3 is TGTGCCAGCAGTGAATATCTTCATTCACCCCTCCACTTT. Variable domain in full (rest from reference TRBV25-1 and TRBJ1-6): EADIYQTPRYLVIGTGKKITLECSQTMGHDKMYWYQQDPGMELHLIHYSYGVNSTEKGDLSSESTVSRIRTEHFPLTLESARPSHTSQYLCASSEYLHSPLHFGNGTRLTVT.